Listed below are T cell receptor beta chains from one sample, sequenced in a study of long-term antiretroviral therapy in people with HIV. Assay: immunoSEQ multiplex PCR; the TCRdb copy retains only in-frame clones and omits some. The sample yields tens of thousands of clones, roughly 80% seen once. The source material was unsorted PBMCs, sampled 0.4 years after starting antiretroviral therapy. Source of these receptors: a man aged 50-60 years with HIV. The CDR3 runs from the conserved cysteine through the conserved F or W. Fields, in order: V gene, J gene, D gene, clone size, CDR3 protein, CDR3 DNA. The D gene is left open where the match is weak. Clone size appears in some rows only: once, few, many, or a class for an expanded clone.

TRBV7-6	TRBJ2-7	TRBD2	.	CASSPQTSGVYEQYF	TGTGCCAGCAGCCCTCAGACTAGCGGGGTCTACGAGCAGTACTTC
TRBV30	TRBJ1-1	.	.	CAWRLEHTEAFF	TGTGCCTGGAGGTTAGAGCACACTGAAGCTTTCTTT
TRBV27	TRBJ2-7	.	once	CASSLNGYEQYF	TGTGCCAGCAGTTTAAACGGATACGAGCAGTACTTC
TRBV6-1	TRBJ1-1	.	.	CASSENIAYTEAFF	TGTGCCAGCAGTGAAAATATAGCTTACACTGAAGCTTTCTTT
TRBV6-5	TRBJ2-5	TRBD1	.	CASSPGQGRGTQYF	TGTGCCAGCAGTCCTGGACAGGGGCGAGGGACCCAGTACTTC
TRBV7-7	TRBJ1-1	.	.	CASSAGMNTEAFF	TGTGCTAGCAGCGCAGGGATGAACACTGAAGCTTTCTTT
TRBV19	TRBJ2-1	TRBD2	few	CASSTGGDSYNEQFF	TGTGCCAGTAGCACTGGGGGGGACTCCTACAATGAGCAGTTCTTC
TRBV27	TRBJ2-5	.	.	CASSLNRGGQKETQYF	TGTGCCAGCAGTTTAAATCGGGGAGGACAAAAAGAGACCCAGTACTTC
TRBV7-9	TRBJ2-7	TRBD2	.	CASSSRLAGAIYEQYF	TGTGCCAGCAGCTCTCGACTAGCGGGGGCCATCTACGAGCAGTACTTC
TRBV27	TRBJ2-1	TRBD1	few	CASSPGTGVYNEQFF	TGTGCCAGCAGTCCAGGGACAGGGGTTTACAATGAGCAGTTCTTC
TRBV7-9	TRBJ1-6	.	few	CASSLKGGGNSPLHF	TGTGCCAGCAGCTTAAAGGGGGGCGGTAATTCACCCCTCCACTTT
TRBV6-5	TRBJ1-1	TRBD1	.	CASSYSGTGGFIAFF	TGTGCCAGCAGTTACTCCGGGACAGGGGGTTTTATAGCTTTCTTT